This TCR beta chain was identified during a study of blood T cell repertoires in COVID-19. About the study: Donors in the United States, Italy and Spain gave samples during acute or convalescent COVID-19. Sources were T cells, B-cell-depleted T cells, or PBMCs; the material itself was cDNA or gDNA.

Authors' data handling: It was from reference gene primer amplification that nucleated cell counts were estimated. Libraries were prepared by immunoSEQ multiplex PCR; TCRdb keeps only in-frame clonotypes and omits some of them. Clone size and V and J calls were adopted from that table, with D and trimming inferred from the DNA. The data contain under 450,000 clones, 88% of them singletons. Enrollment of patients from Seattle took place during active infection, with longitudinal follow-up. V shed 4 bases, J shed 16 bases, and the junction held 13 bases outside the gene matches. Germline-derived CDR1 and CDR2 are SGHDN and FVKESK. This CDR3 is 15 amino acids long.

The rearrangement joins TRBV14 to TRBJ2-1, with 13 bases that match TRBD2. The material sequenced was peripheral blood. This receptor was identified in a woman between 45 and 60 years old with COVID-19, enrolled during active disease. The CDR3, as DNA: TGTGCCAGCAGCCTCACCGGGACTAGCGGGGCTGTGCTCTTCTTC. This translates into CASSLTGTSGAVLFF.